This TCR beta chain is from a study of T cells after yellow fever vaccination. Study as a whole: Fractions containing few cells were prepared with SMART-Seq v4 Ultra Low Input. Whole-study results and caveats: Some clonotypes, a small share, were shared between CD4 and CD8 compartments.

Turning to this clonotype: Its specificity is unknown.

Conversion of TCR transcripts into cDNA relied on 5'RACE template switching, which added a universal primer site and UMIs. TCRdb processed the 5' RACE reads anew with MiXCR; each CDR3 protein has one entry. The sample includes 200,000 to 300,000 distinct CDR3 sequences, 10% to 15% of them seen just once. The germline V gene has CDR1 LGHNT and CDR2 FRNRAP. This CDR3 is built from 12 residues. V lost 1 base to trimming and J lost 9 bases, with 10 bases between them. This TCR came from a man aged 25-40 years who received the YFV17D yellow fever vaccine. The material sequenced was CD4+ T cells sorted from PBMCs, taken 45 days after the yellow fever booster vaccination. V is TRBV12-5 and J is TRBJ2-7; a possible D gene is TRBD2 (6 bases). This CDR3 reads CASGLEERAQYF. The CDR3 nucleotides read TGTGCTAGTGGTTTGGAGGAGCGGGCGCAGTACTTC.